The rows below give T cell receptor beta chains drawn from one sample of a study of cytomegalovirus exposure and HLA in healthy donors. Sequencing was performed with immunoSEQ multiplex PCR; in TCRdb, only in-frame clones are kept and a portion is missing. The repertoire holds more than 70,000 clones, with 90% to 96% as singletons. Sequencing input: PBMCs. These receptors all stem from a man aged 18 to 29 in good health and CMV-seropositive. CDR3s include the opening cysteine and the closing phenylalanine or tryptophan. The D gene is left open where the match is weak. Expanded clones are given a class, and other clones once, few, many or no size at all.

>TRBD1|TRBJ2-7|TRBV19|NA
CASSIDPGQGTPYEQYF
TGTGCCAGTAGTATTGATCCGGGACAGGGCACACCCTACGAGCAGTACTTC
>NA|TRBJ2-1|TRBV27|NA
CASSLNTWDSHNEQFF
TGTGCCAGCAGTTTAAACACGTGGGACTCCCACAATGAGCAGTTCTTC
>TRBD1|TRBJ1-2|TRBV11-2|NA
CASRRNTGENYGYTF
TGTGCCAGCAGGCGGAATACAGGGGAGAACTATGGCTACACCTTC
>NA|TRBJ2-2|TRBV19|NA
CASSMGATPTGELFF
TGTGCCAGTAGTATGGGGGCAACTCCCACCGGGGAGCTGTTTTTT
>TRBD1|TRBJ2-7|TRBV18|NA
CASSPGDRVRGEQYF
TGTGCCAGCTCGCCAGGCGACAGGGTAAGGGGCGAGCAGTACTTC
>TRBD1|TRBJ2-3|TRBV27|NA
CAAWDRGTDTQYF
TGTGCCGCCTGGGACAGGGGGACAGATACGCAGTATTTT
>NA|TRBJ2-1|TRBV9|NA
CASSVTGSYNEQFF
TGTGCCAGCAGCGTAACAGGGTCCTACAATGAGCAGTTCTTC
>TRBD2|TRBJ2-1|TRBV7-9|NA
CASSLDRSGAEQFF
TGTGCCAGCAGCTTAGACCGCAGCGGGGCTGAGCAGTTCTTC
>TRBD2|TRBJ2-3|TRBV5-1|NA
CASSLAGGSPTQYF
TGCGCCAGCAGCTTGGCCGGGGGGAGTCCTACGCAGTATTTT
>TRBD1|TRBJ1-1|TRBV12-5|NA
CASGLVLSVLETGVVGTEAFF
TGTGCTAGTGGTTTGGTTCTATCCGTTCTAGAGACAGGGGTGGTTGGCACTGAAGCTTTCTTT
>NA|TRBJ2-3|TRBV5-1|NA
CASSRAYATDTQYF
TGCGCCAGCTCCCGAGCCTACGCCACAGATACGCAGTATTTT
>TRBD1|TRBJ2-2|TRBV6-1|NA
CASSAGTANTGELFF
TGTGCCAGCAGCGCCGGGACAGCGAACACCGGGGAGCTGTTTTTT
>TRBD1|TRBJ2-2|TRBV18|NA
CASSPRYEGADTGELFF
TGTGCCAGCTCACCACGGTATGAGGGGGCGGACACCGGGGAGCTGTTTTTT
>TRBD1|TRBJ2-1|TRBV30|NA
CAWSVDGQGPYNEQFF
TGTGCCTGGAGTGTCGACGGACAGGGCCCTTACAATGAGCAGTTCTTC
>NA|TRBJ2-3|TRBV6-5|NA
CASRLGLGTDTQYF
TGTGCCAGCAGATTGGGACTCGGCACAGATACGCAGTATTTT
>NA|TRBJ2-7|TRBV15|NA
CATSRSLGTKYEQYF
TGTGCCACCAGCAGATCCTTAGGGACAAAATACGAGCAGTACTTC
>NA|TRBJ1-1|TRBV5-1|NA
CASRQGGTTEAFF
TGCGCCAGCAGGCAGGGAGGGACCACTGAAGCTTTCTTT
>NA|TRBJ2-7|TRBV5-1|NA
CASSLPRTAENYEQYF
TGCGCCAGCAGCTTGCCACGGACAGCAGAAAACTACGAGCAGTACTTC
>NA|TRBJ2-1|TRBV2|once
CASEVSSEQFF
TGTGCCAGCGAGGTTAGCAGCGAGCAGTTCTTC
>NA|TRBJ1-1|TRBV7-2|NA
CASSTTGFPSRTEAFF
TGTGCCAGCAGTACTACCGGGTTCCCCTCTCGCACTGAAGCTTTCTTT
>TRBD2|TRBJ2-2|TRBV7-2|NA
CASRPGMGGRVGVGELFF
TGTGCCAGCAGACCCGGGATGGGCGGGAGGGTCGGGGTCGGGGAGCTGTTTTTT
>TRBD1|TRBJ2-5|TRBV10-3|NA
CAISAGQGAPGVYF
TGTGCCATCAGTGCTGGACAGGGGGCGCCCGGGGTGTACTTC
>NA|TRBJ1-5|TRBV6-1|NA
CASRRGAANQPQHF
TGTGCCAGCAGAAGGGGTGCTGCCAATCAGCCCCAGCATTTT
>TRBD2|TRBJ2-7|TRBV27|once
CASSLGLAGEEQYF
TGTGCCAGCAGCTTAGGACTAGCGGGAGAAGAGCAGTACTTC
>NA|TRBJ2-1|TRBV30|NA
CAWSEAGNEQFF
TGTGCCTGGAGTGAAGCCGGGAATGAGCAGTTCTTC
>TRBD2|TRBJ2-7|TRBV27|NA
CASSLDGRWVYEQYF
TGTGCCAGCAGTTTAGACGGGAGGTGGGTCTACGAGCAGTACTTC
>NA|TRBJ2-3|TRBV4-1|once
CASSQGRGSRGDTQYF
TGCGCCAGCAGCCAAGGAAGGGGTTCAAGAGGAGATACGCAGTATTTT
>NA|TRBJ1-1|TRBV6-5|NA
CASSYTGRGGTEAFF
TGTGCCAGCAGTTACACTGGGAGGGGTGGCACTGAAGCTTTCTTT
>NA|TRBJ1-3|TRBV7-2|NA
CASSLVSRNTIYF
TGTGCCAGCAGCTTAGTTAGTCGGAACACCATATATTTT
>NA|TRBJ1-3|TRBV5-1|NA
CASRSGRGSGNTIYF
TGCGCCAGCAGGTCAGGACGGGGATCTGGAAACACCATATATTTT
>TRBD2|TRBJ2-1|TRBV5-1|NA
CASSETSGEPHWDEQFF
TGCGCCAGCAGCGAAACTAGCGGGGAGCCTCACTGGGATGAGCAGTTCTTC
>TRBD2|TRBJ2-4|TRBV4-1|NA
CASSQDIAGRGNIQYF
TGCGCCAGCAGCCAAGATATAGCGGGAAGAGGAAACATTCAGTACTTC
>TRBD2|TRBJ2-7|TRBV27|NA
CASSKRTSGMMYEQYF
TGTGCCAGCAGTAAACGGACTAGCGGGATGATGTACGAGCAGTACTTC
>NA|TRBJ2-3|TRBV21-1|NA
CASSKADRGPGDTQYF
TGTGCCAGCAGCAAGGCCGACAGGGGGCCGGGAGATACGCAGTATTTT
>NA|TRBJ2-1|TRBV10-3|NA
CAISEGGSQYNEQFF
TGTGCCATCAGTGAGGGGGGGAGCCAGTACAATGAGCAGTTCTTC
>NA|TRBJ1-1|TRBV6-1|NA
CASSGWSHKF
TGTGCCAGCAGTGGTTGGAGCCACAAATTT
>NA|TRBJ2-5|TRBV15|NA
CATSRDRAETQYF
TGTGCCACCAGCAGAGATCGTGCGGAGACCCAGTACTTC
>NA|TRBJ1-2|TRBV29-1|NA
CSVEDTGPLFYGYTF
TGCAGCGTTGAGGACACGGGTCCCCTATTTTATGGCTACACCTTC
>TRBD1|TRBJ2-3|TRBV28|NA
CASSFRGTGHTDTQYF
TGTGCCAGCAGCTTCCGGGGGACAGGGCACACAGATACGCAGTATTTT
>TRBD1|TRBJ2-7|TRBV5-5|NA
CASSLGGGSYEQYF
TGTGCCAGCAGCTTGGGAGGGGGCTCTTACGAGCAGTACTTC
>NA|TRBJ2-7|TRBV7-9|NA
CASSGQVAESYEQYF
TGTGCCAGCAGCGGCCAGGTGGCTGAGTCCTACGAGCAGTACTTC
>TRBD1|TRBJ2-4|TRBV6-1|NA
CASSIRTGVIKYF
TGTGCCAGCAGTATTCGGACAGGGGTTATTAAGTACTTC
>NA|TRBJ1-5|TRBV27|NA
CASSLSFGPNQPQHF
TGTGCCAGCAGCTTATCGTTTGGGCCCAATCAGCCCCAGCATTTT
>TRBD2|TRBJ2-1|TRBV4-1|NA
CASSHRLAETAHEQFF
TGCGCCAGCAGCCATCGACTAGCGGAAACGGCCCATGAGCAGTTCTTC
>NA|TRBJ1-5|TRBV30|once
CAWSTGQNQPQHF
TGTGCCTGGAGTACGGGTCAAAATCAGCCCCAGCATTTT
>TRBD1|TRBJ2-7|TRBV10-3|NA
CAMGRDRAYEQYF
TGTGCCATGGGGCGGGACAGGGCCTACGAGCAGTACTTC
>NA|TRBJ2-1|TRBV5-1|NA
CASSLAPGTIYNEQFF
TGCGCCAGCAGCTTGGCCCCAGGCACCATCTACAATGAGCAGTTCTTC
>TRBD1|TRBJ2-7|TRBV16|NA
CASSQSAPGQGLDEQYF
TGTGCCAGCAGCCAATCGGCCCCGGGACAGGGCCTTGACGAGCAGTACTTC
>NA|TRBJ1-3|TRBV27|NA
CASSRGGPGNTIYF
TGTGCCAGCAGTCGAGGGGGTCCCGGAAACACCATATATTTT
>NA|TRBJ1-1|TRBV28|NA
CASSAAGQYTEAFF
TGTGCCAGCAGCGCCGCAGGGCAGTACACTGAAGCTTTCTTT
>TRBD1|TRBJ2-5|TRBV18|NA
CASSPTGVHQETQYF
TGTGCCAGCTCGCCGACAGGGGTCCACCAAGAGACCCAGTACTTC
>NA|TRBJ2-7|TRBV14|NA
CASSFRRGSGYEQYF
TGTGCCAGCAGCTTCCGACGGGGGAGCGGCTACGAGCAGTACTTC
>NA|TRBJ2-7|TRBV30|once
CATGKSYEQYF
TGTGCCACCGGGAAATCCTACGAGCAGTACTTC